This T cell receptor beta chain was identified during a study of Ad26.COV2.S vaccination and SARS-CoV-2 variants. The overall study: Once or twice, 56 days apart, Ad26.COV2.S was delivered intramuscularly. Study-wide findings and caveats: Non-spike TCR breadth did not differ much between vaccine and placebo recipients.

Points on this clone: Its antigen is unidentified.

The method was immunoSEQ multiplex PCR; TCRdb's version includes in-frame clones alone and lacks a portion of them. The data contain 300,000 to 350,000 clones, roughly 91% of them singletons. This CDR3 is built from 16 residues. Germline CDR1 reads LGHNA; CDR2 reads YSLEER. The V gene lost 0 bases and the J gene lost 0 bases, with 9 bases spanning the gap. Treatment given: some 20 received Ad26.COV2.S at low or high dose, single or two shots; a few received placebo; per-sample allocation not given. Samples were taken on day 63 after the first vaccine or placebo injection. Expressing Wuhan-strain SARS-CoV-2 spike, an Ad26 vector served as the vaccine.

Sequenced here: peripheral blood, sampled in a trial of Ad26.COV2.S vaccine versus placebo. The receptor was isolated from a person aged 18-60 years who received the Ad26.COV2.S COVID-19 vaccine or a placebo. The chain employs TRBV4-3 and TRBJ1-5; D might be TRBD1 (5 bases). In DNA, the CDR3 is TGCGCCAGCAGCCAAGACGTAGGGGCTAGCAATCAGCCCCAGCATTTT. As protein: CASSQDVGASNQPQHF.